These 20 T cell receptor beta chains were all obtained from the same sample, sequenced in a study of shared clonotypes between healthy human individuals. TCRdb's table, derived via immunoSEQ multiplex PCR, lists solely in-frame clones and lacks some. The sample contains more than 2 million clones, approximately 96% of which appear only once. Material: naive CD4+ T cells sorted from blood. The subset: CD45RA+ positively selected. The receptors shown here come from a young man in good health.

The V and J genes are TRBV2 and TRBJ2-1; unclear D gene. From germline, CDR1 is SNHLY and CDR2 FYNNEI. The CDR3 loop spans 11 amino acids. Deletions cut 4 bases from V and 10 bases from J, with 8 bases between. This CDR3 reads CASSAVGEQFF. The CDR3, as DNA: TGTGCCAGCAGTGCGGTGGGCGAGCAGTTCTTC.

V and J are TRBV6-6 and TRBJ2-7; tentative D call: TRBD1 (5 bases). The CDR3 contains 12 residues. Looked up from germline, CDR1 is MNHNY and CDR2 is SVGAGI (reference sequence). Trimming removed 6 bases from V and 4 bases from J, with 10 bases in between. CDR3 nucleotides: TGTGCCAGCAGGGGGCTACGATACGAGCAGTACTTC. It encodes CASRGLRYEQYF.

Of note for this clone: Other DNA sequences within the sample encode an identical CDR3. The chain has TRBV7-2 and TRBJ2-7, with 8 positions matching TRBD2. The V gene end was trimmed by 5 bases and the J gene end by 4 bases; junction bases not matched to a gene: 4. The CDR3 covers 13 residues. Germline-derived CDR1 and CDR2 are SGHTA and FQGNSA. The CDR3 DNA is TGTGCCAGCAGCCTATTAGCGGGGTACGAGCAGTACTTC. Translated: CASSLLAGYEQYF.

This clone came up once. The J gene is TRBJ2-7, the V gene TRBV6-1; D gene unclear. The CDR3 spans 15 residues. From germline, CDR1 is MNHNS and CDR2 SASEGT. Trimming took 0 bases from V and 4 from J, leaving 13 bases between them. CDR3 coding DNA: TGTGCCAGCAGTGAAGCGGAAGGTAGGATATACGAGCAGTACTTC. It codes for CASSEAEGRIYEQYF.

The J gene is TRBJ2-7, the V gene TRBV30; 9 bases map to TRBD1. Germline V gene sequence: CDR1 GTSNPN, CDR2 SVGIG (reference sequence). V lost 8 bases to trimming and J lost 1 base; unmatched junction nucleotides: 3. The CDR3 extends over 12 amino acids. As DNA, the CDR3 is TGTGCCGCGGGACAGGGATCCTACGAGCAGTACTTC. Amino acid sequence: CAAGQGSYEQYF.

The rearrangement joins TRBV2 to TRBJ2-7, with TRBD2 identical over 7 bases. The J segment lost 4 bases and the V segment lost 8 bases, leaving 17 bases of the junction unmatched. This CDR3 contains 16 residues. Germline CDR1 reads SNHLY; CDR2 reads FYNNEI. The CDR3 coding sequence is TGTGCCAGCCGCGCGGGGAGGGCAGGTGAGCGGTACGAGCAGTACTTC. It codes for CASRAGRAGERYEQYF. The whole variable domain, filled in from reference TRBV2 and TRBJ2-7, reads EPEVTQTPSHQVTQMGQEVILRCVPISNHLYFYWYRQILGQKVEFLVSFYNNEISEKSEIFDDQFSVERPDGSNFTLKIRSTKLEDSAMYFCASRAGRAGERYEQYFGPGTRLTVT.

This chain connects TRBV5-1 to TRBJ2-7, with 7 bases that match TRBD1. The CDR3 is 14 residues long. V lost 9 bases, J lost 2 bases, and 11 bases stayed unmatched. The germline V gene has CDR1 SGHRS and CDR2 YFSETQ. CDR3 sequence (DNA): TGCGCCACCCGGCCGGCAGGGGGTCCCTACGAGCAGTACTTC. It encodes CATRPAGGPYEQYF.

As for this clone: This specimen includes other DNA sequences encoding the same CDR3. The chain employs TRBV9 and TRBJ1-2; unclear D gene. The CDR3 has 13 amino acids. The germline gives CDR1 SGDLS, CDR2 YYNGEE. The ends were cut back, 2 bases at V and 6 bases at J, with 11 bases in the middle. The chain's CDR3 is CASSVRTGDGYTF. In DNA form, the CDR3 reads TGTGCCAGCAGCGTCAGGACTGGGGATGGCTACACCTTC.

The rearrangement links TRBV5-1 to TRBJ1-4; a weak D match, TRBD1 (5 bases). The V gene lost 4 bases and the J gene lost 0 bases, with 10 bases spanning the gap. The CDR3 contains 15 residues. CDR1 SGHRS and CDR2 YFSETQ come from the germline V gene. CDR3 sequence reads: CASSEGLPTNEKLFF. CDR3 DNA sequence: TGCGCCAGCAGCGAGGGACTCCCAACTAATGAAAAACTGTTTTTT.

CDR3 in amino acids: CASSPQGLANTEAFF. In nucleotides, the CDR3 is TGTGCCAGCAGCCCTCAGGGCTTAGCGAACACTGAAGCTTTCTTT. The chain carries TRBV7-9 and TRBJ1-1, with a weak D call TRBD1 (5 bases). CDR1 and CDR2 from the germline V gene are SEHNR and FQNEAQ (reference sequence). V gave up 5 bases and J gave up 1 base, with 14 bases separating them. This CDR3 contains 15 residues.

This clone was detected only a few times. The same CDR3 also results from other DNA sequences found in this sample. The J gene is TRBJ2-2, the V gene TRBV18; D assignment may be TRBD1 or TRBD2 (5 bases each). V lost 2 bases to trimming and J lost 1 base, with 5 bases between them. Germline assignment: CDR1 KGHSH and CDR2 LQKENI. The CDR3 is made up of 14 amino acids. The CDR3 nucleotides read TGTGCCAGCTCACCAGGGGGGAACACCGGGGAGCTGTTTTTT. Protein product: CASSPGGNTGELFF.

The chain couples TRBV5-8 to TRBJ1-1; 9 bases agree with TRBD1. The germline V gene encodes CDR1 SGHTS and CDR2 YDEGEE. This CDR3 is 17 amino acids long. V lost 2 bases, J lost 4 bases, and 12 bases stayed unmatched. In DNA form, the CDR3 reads TGTGCCAGCAGCTTTATCCAGGGACAGGGTATCGGCACTGAAGCTTTCTTT. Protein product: CASSFIQGQGIGTEAFF.

DNA of the CDR3: TGCGCCAGCAGCTCCTGGACAGGGTCGAACACTGAAGCTTTCTTT. Protein: CASSSWTGSNTEAFF. The chain uses TRBV5-1 and TRBJ1-1; 8 nucleotides match TRBD1. Germline CDR1 and CDR2: SGHRS and YFSETQ. This CDR3 region has 15 residues. V gave up 3 bases and J gave up 1 base; unmatched junction bases: 5. Based on the CDR3 plus reference TRBV5-1 and TRBJ1-1, the full variable domain is KAGVTQTPRYLIKTRGQQVTLSCSPISGHRSVSWYQQTPGQGLQFLFEYFSETQRNKGNFPGRFSGRQFSNSRSEMNVSTLELGDSALYLCASSSWTGSNTEAFFGQGTRLTVV.

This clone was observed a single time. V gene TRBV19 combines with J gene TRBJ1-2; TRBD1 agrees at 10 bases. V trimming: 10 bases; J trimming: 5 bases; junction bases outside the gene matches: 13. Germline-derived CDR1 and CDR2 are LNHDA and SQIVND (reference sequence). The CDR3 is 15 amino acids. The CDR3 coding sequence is TGTGCCACTAATTCCGGGACAGGGGAAGGATATGGCTACACCTTC. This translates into CATNSGTGEGYGYTF.

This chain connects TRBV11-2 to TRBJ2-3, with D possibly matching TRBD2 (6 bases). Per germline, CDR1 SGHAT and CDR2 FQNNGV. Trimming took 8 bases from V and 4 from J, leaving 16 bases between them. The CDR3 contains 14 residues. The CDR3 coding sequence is TGTGCCAGCCAGTCGGGAGTAGGTTCAGATACGCAGTATTTT. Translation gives CASQSGVGSDTQYF.

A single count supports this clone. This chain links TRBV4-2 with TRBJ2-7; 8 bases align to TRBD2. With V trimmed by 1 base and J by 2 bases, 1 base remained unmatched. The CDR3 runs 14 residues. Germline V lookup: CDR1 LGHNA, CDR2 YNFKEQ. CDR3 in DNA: TGTGCCAGCAGCCAAGGCGGGGGGACCTACGAGCAGTACTTC. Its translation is CASSQGGGTYEQYF.

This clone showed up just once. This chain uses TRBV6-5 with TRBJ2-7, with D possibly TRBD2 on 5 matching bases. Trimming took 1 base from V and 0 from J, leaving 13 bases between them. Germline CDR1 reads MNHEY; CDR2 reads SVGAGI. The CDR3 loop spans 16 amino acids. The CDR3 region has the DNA TGTGCCAGCAGTTACTTGTCCCGAGAGGGCTCCTACGAGCAGTACTTC. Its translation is CASSYLSREGSYEQYF.

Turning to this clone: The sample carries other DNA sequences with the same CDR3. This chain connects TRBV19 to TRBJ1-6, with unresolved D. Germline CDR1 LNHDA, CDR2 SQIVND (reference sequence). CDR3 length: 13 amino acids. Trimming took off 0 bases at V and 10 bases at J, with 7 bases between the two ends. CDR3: CASSIDRNSPLHF. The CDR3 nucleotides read TGTGCCAGTAGTATAGATCGGAACTCACCCCTCCACTTT.

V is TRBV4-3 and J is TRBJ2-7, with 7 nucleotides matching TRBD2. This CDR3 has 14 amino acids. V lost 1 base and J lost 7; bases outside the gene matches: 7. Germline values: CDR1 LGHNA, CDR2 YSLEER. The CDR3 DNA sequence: TGCGCCAGCAGCCAAGCGTTACGAGCGGGAGAGCAGTACTTC. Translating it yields CASSQALRAGEQYF.

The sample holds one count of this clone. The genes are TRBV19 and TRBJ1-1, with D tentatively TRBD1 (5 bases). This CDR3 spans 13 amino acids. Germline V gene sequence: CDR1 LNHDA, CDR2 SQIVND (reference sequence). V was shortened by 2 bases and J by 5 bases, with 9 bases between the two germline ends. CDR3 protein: CASSIRRGTEAFF. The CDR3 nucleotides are TGTGCCAGTAGTATAAGGAGGGGAACTGAAGCTTTCTTT.